These 7 T cell receptor beta chains originate from one sample sequenced in a study of metastatic and nonmetastatic thyroid tumors. Via MiXCR, TCRdb re-called the PCR reads. This sample has about 18,000 clones, with just under 30% found just once. Every patient was untreated before thyroid surgery. Sequencing was performed on tumor tissue. All receptors come from a male donor with papillary thyroid cancer or a benign thyroid nodule (not recorded which). Some clones in this sample may be carry-over from other donors' samples.

This clone was counted many times. The same CDR3 also results from other DNA sequences found in this sample. The chain couples TRBV2 to TRBJ1-2; tentatively, D is TRBD1 (5 bases). V was pared by 7 bases and J by 7 bases, with 22 bases between. Germline V gene sequence: CDR1 SNHLY, CDR2 FYNNEI. The CDR3 is made up of 15 amino acids. The CDR3 DNA is TGTGCCAGCATCGGGGCGGAGGGACCGGGAGCTGGCTACACCTTC. The encoded protein is CASIGAEGPGAGYTF.

This clone was seen only a few times. The chain uses TRBV10-1 and TRBJ2-2, with D possibly being TRBD2 (5 bases). Germline V gives CDR1 WNHNN, CDR2 SYGVQD (reference sequence). This CDR3 comprises 15 residues. Trimming left V 0 bases short and J 6 bases short, with 11 bases between. The CDR3 nucleotides read TGCGCCAGCAGTGAGTCAGAGGGAATAGCCGGGGAGCTGTTTTTT. Encoded protein: CASSESEGIAGELFF.

This clone occurred a few times. The chain employs TRBV7-2 and TRBJ1-2; D might be TRBD1 (6 bases). The V gene lost 3 bases and the J gene lost 1 base, with 12 bases spanning the gap. Germline V CDR1 and CDR2: SGHTA, FQGNSA. This CDR3 has 15 amino acids. The CDR3 loop reads CASSLTGNFNYGYTF. CDR3 nucleotides: TGTGCCAGCAGCTTGACAGGAAACTTTAACTATGGCTACACCTTC.

This chain uses TRBV20-1 with TRBJ2-7; 9 bases fit TRBD2. V lost 3 bases and J lost 4; bases outside the gene matches: 7. The CDR3 is made up of 14 amino acids. The germline CDR1 and CDR2 sequences are DFQATT and SNEGSKA (reference sequence). The CDR3 DNA reads as TGCAGTGCTAGGGTAGCGGGAGTGGGTTACGAGCAGTACTTC. This sequence encodes CSARVAGVGYEQYF.

This clone was detected ten times or more. This chain uses TRBV2 with TRBJ2-5; tentatively, D is TRBD2 (6 bases). V gave up 7 bases and J gave up 4 bases, with 28 bases separating them. Germline CDR1 SNHLY, CDR2 FYNNEI. The CDR3 loop spans 18 amino acids. The CDR3, as DNA: TGTGCCAGCAAAATAGATCTCAGTCGGGCGGGGATGGGAGAGACCCAGTACTTC. Its translation is CASKIDLSRAGMGETQYF.

The chain uses TRBV19 and TRBJ2-7; 13 bases align to TRBD2. CDR1 and CDR2 from the germline V gene are LNHDA and SQIVND (reference sequence). CDR3 length: 14 residues. Trimming removed 5 bases from V and 6 bases from J; junction bases left unmatched: 4. This chain's CDR3 is CASSPRLAGGEQYF. In DNA, the CDR3 is TGTGCCAGTAGTCCCAGACTAGCGGGAGGCGAGCAGTACTTC. Using reference TRBV19 and TRBJ2-7 for the parts outside the CDR3, the full variable domain is DGGITQSPKYLFRKEGQNVTLSCEQNLNHDAMYWYRQDPGQGLRLIYYSQIVNDFQKGDIAEGYSVSREKKESFPLTVTSAQKNPTAFYLCASSPRLAGGEQYFGPGTRLTVT.

In its sample, this clone was seen many times. The gene calls are TRBV4-1 and TRBJ2-7, with 10 bases fitting TRBD2. Germline assignment: CDR1 MGHRA and CDR2 YSYEKL. The CDR3 is 17 amino acids. The trim removed 0 bases at V and 4 bases at J, leaving 9 bases unmatched. The CDR3 nucleotides are TGCGCCAGCAGCCAAGATGCGTCTAGCGGGAGTGGGTACGAGCAGTACTTC. The encoded protein is CASSQDASSGSGYEQYF.